This T cell receptor beta chain was recovered during a study of tumor-infiltrating lymphocytes in primary liver carcinoma. To note about this clonotype: A read error may produce the germline difference seen at one junction end.

Looked up from germline, CDR1 is LGHNA and CDR2 is YNFKEQ. The CDR3 extends over 18 amino acids. Starting from 400 to 500 ng of total RNA, TCR beta cDNA was produced with a primer in the constant region. Three-round nested multiplex PCR performed with slightly modified ARM-PCR produced the TCR beta libraries. Two initial PCR rounds of approximately 10 cycles each paired TRBV1-TRBV30 forward primers with a C-beta reverse primer. TCRdb reanalysed the multiplex PCR reads using MiXCR and keeps one entry per CDR3 protein. The data show 75,000 or so distinct CDR3 sequences, roughly three quarters seen once. Total RNA and DNA came together from approximately 20-30 mg of bulk tissue without cell sorting. Chronic HBV infection, which was untreated, was present in the patients.

The TCR sequence derives from a man aged 40-49 years with primary liver carcinoma and hepatitis B virus infection. What was sequenced was liver tumor tissue from sampling region 4. Subset meaning: tumor region T4, right-lateral pole. The gene calls are TRBV4-2 and TRBJ2-1; TRBD1 matches 9 bases. CDR3 protein: CAGSQDRITDRGGYEQFF. As DNA, the CDR3 is TGTGCCGGCAGCCAAGACAGGATAACGGACAGGGGTGGATATGAGCAGTTCTTC.